Described below is a single TCR beta chain sequence and its context. This entry comes from a study of blood T cell repertoires in COVID-19. This table comes from immunoSEQ multiplex PCR, and its TCRdb copy is limited to in-frame clones, with some not included. The data contain around 100,000 clones, around four fifths of them seen just once; the ten biggest clones take up roughly a third. CDR3 length equals 14 residues. V shed 3 bases and J shed 3 bases, with 11 bases lying between them. Germline V gene lookup returns CDR1 SGHAT and CDR2 FQNNGV. The sequence was obtained from a man aged 65 to 85 with active or convalescent COVID-19. The chain combines TRBV11-2 with TRBJ1-2, with D perhaps TRBD1 (6 bases). The sample consisted of peripheral blood. The CDR3 coding sequence is TGTGCCAGCAGCTTCGGGGGGCAGCACTATGGCTACACCTTC. Protein product: CASSFGGQHYGYTF.